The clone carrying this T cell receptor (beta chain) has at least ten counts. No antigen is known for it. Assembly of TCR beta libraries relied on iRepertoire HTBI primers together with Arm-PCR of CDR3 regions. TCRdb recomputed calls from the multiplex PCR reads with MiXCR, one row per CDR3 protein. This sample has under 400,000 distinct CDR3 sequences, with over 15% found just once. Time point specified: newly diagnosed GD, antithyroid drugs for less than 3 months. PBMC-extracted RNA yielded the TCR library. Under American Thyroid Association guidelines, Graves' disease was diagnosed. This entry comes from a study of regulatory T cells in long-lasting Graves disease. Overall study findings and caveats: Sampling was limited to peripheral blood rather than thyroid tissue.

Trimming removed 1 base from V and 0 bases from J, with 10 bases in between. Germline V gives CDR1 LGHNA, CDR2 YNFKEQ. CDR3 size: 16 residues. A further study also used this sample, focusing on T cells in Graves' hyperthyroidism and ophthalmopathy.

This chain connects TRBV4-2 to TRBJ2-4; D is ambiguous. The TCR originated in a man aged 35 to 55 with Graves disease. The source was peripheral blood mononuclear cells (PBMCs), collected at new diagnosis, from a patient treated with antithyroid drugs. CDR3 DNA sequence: TGTGCCAGCAGCCAAGCGGTTTCTCTAGCCAAAAACATTCAGTACTTC. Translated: CASSQAVSLAKNIQYF.